This TCR beta chain originates from a study of OX40 agonist ivuxolimab in advanced cancers. Comments on this clone: No antigen is known for it.

Autoimmune disease history or systemic immunosuppression was exclusionary. Clones were sequenced by immunoSEQ multiplex PCR, and TCRdb holds only the in-frame ones, with some missing. The repertoire consists of 55,000 to 80,000 clones, with about four fifths occurring once and the leading ten covering 5.5% to 6%. The germline CDR1 and CDR2 sequences are SGHTA and FQGNSA. V was clipped by 1 base and J by 4 bases; unmatched bases: 7. This CDR3 spans 15 amino acids. Findings of the study overall: Clonal expansion was seen in CD4+ and CD8+ blood T cells by week 6 at 0.1 to 3.0 mg/kg. No antigen was identified for the clonally expanded peripheral T cells.

Source: CD4+ or CD8+ T cells sorted from blood, taken in a trial of the OX40 agonist ivuxolimab. The receptor's source is an adult with an advanced solid tumor such as melanoma, head and neck, liver or kidney cancer. This sequence joins TRBV7-2 and TRBJ2-7; 7 nucleotides line up with TRBD1. The CDR3 here is CASSLVQDRLYEQYF. CDR3 nucleotides: TGTGCCAGCAGCTTAGTTCAGGACAGGTTGTACGAGCAGTACTTC.